This entry describes one T cell receptor (beta chain). Antigen: not known. This sample is drawn from a study of siplizumab effects on memory and regulatory T cells. The CDR3 totals 12 residues. V lost 5 bases and J 0 bases, leaving 5 bases between the germline ends. Germline V lookup: CDR1 SEHNR, CDR2 FQNEAQ (reference sequence). Notes on the study in general: Significant reduction of alloreactive sequences traceable to unstimulated CD4+ memory cells was observed with siplizumab. Naive-or-memory phenotypes were unassignable for roughly 80-95% of proliferating CD4+ or CD8+ clones.

It was roughly 99,000 TCR templates that were assayed per sample. Sequenced by immunoSEQ multiplex PCR; TCRdb stores in-frame clones only, minus some. The table lists over 65,000 clones, 93% of them singletons. The clonotype was recovered from a human donor in good health. The sample comprised CD8+ T cells sorted from blood. The chain uses TRBV7-9 and TRBJ2-7; D gene ambiguous. For the CDR3, the DNA is TGTGCCAGCAGCCCGAGCTCCTACGAGCAGTACTTC. It is translated as CASSPSSYEQYF.